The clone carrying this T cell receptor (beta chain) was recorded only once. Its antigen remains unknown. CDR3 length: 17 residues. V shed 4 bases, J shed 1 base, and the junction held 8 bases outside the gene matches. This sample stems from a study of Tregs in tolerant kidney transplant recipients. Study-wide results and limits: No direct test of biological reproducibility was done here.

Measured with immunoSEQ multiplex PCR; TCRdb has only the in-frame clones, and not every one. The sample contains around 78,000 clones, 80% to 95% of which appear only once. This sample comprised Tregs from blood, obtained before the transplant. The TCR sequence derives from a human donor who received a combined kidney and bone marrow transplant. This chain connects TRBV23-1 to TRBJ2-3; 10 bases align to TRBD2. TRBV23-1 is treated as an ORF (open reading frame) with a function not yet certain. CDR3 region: CASSRQREGRGTDTQYF. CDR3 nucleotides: TGCGCCAGCAGTCGCCAGCGGGAGGGCCGGGGCACAGATACGCAGTATTTT.